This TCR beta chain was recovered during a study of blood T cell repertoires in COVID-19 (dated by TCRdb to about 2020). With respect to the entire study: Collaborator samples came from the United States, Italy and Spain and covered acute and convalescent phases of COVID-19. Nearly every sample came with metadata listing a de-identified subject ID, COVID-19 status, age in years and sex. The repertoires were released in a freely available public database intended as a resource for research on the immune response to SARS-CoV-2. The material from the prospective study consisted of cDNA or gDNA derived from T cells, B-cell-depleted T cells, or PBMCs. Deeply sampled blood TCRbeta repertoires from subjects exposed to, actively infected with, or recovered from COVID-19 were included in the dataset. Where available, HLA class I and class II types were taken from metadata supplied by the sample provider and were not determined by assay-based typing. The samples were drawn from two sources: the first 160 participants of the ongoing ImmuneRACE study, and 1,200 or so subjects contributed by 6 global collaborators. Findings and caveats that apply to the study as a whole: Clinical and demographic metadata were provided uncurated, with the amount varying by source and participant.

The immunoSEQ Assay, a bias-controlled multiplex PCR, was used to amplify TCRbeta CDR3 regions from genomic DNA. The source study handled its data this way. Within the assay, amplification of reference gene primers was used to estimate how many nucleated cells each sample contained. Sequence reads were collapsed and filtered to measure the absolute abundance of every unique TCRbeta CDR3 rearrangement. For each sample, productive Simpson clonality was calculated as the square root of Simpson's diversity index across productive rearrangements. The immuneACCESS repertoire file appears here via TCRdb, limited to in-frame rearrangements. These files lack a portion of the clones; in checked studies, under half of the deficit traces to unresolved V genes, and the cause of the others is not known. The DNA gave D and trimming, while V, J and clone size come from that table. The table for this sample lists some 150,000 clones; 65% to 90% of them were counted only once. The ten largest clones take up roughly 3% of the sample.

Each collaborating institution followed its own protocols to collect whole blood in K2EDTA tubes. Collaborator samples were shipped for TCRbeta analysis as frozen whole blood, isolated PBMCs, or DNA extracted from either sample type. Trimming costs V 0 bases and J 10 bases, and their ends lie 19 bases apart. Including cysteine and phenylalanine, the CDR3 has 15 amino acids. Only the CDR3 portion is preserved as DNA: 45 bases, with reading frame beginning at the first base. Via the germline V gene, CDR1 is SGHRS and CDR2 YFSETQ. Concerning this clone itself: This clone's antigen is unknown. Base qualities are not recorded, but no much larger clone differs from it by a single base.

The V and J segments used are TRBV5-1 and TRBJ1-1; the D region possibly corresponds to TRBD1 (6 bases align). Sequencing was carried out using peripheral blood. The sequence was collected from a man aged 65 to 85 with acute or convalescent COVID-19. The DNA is TGCGCCAGCAGCTTGGAGTCGACACTCCCACAGGGAGCTTTCTTT. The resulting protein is CASSLESTLPQGAFF.